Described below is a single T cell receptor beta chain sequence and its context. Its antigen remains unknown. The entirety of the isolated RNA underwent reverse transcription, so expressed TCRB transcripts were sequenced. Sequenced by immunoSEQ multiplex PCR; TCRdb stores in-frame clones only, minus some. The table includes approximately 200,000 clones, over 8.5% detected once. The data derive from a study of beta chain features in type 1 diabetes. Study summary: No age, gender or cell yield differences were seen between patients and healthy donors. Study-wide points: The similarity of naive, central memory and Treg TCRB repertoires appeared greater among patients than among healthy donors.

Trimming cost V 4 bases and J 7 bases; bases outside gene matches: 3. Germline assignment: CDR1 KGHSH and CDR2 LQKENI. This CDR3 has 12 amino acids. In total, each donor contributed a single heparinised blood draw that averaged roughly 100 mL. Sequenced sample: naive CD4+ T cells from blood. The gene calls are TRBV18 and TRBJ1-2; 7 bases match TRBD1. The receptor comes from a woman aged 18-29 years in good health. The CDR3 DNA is TGTGCCAGCTCACGACAGGGAGCTGGCTACACCTTC. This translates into CASSRQGAGYTF.